This TCR beta chain was identified during a study of blood T cell repertoires in COVID-19. Some clones are missing from TCRdb's copy, which holds only in-frame ones; the method was immunoSEQ multiplex PCR. The sample has under 200,000 clones; about 82% are singletons. Germline V lookup: CDR1 LNHDA, CDR2 SQIVND (reference sequence). This CDR3 has 15 residues. V was pared by 8 bases and J by 4 bases, with 10 bases of the junction left unmatched. Seattle cases were enrolled at active infection and followed longitudinally. The TCR was taken from a woman older than 75 with COVID-19, enrolled during active disease. Material: peripheral blood. V and J are TRBV19 and TRBJ1-2; 10 bases match TRBD1. CDR3: CASSDIGTGVYGYTF. The CDR3 region has the DNA TGTGCCAGTTCAGATATCGGGACAGGGGTCTATGGCTACACCTTC. Combining the CDR3 with reference TRBV19 and TRBJ1-2 gives the whole variable domain DGGITQSPKYLFRKEGQNVTLSCEQNLNHDAMYWYRQDPGQGLRLIYYSQIVNDFQKGDIAEGYSVSREKKESFPLTVTSAQKNPTAFYLCASSDIGTGVYGYTFGSGTRLTVV.